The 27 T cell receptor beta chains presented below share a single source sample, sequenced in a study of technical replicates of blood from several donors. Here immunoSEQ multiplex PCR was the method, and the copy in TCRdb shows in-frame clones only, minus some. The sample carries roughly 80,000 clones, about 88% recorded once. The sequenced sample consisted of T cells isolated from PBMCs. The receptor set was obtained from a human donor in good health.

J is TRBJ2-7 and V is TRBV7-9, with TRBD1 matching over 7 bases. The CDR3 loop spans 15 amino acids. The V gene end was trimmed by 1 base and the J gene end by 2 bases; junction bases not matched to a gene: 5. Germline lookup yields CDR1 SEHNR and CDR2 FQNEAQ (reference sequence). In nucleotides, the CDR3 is TGTGCCAGCAGCTTAGTAACAGGGGACCCCTACGAGCAGTACTTC. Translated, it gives CASSLVTGDPYEQYF.

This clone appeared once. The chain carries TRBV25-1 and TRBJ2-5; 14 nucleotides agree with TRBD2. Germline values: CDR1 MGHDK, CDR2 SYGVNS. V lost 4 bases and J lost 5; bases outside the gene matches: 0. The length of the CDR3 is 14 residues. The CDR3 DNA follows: TGTGCCAGCAGTGGACTAGCGGGAGGGGAGACCCAGTACTTC. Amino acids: CASSGLAGGETQYF.

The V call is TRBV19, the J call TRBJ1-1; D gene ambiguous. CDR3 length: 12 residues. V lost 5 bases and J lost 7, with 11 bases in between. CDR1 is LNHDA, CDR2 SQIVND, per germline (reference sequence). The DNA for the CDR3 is TGTGCCAGTAGTCCCCCTACCGGTGAAGCTTTCTTT. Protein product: CASSPPTGEAFF.

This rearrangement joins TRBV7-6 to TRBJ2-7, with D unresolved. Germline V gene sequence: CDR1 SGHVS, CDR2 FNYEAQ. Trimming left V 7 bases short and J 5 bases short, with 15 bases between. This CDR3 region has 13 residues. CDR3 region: CASTSSWAHEQYF. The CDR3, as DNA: TGTGCCAGCACCAGTTCTTGGGCCCACGAGCAGTACTTC.

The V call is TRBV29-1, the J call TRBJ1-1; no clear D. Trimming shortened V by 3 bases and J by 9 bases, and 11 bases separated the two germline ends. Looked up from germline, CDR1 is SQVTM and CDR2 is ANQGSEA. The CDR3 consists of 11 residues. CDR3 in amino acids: CSVEGEAQAFF. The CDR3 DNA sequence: TGCAGCGTTGAGGGCGAAGCTCAAGCTTTCTTT.

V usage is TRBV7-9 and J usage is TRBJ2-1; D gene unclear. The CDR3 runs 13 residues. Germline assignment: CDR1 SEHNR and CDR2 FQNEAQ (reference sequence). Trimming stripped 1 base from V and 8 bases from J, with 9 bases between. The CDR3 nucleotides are TGTGCCAGCAGCTTAGTAGGCGGAGATGAGCAGTTCTTC. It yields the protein CASSLVGGDEQFF.

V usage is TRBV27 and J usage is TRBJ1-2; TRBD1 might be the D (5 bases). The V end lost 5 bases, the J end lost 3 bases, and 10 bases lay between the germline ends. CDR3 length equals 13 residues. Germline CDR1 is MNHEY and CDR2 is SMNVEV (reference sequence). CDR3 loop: CASSIQADYGYTF. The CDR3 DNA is TGTGCCAGCAGTATACAGGCCGACTATGGCTACACCTTC.

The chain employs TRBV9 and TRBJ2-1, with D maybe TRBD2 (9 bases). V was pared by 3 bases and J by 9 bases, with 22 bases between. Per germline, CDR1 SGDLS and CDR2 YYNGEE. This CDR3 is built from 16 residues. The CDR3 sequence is CASSGSGRTGSGEQFF. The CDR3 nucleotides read TGTGCCAGCAGCGGGAGCGGGAGGACAGGGTCAGGTGAGCAGTTCTTC.

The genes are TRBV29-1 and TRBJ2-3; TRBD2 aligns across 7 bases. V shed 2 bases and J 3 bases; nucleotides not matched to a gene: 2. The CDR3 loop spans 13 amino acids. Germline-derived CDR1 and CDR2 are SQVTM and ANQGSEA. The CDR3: CSVEQGGTDTQYF. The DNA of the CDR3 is TGCAGCGTTGAACAGGGAGGGACAGATACGCAGTATTTT.

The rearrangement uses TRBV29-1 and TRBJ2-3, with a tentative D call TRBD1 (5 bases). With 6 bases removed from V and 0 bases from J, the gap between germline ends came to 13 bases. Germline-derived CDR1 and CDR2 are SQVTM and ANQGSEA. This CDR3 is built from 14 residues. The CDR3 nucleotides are TGCAGCGTCCCGCCGACAGACAGCACAGATACGCAGTATTTT. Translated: CSVPPTDSTDTQYF.

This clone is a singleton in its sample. CDR3 nucleotides: TGTGCCAGCAGCCCCGTGGGGGGAGGGACAGATACGCAGTATTTT. Amino acids: CASSPVGGGTDTQYF. This chain joins TRBV7-3 and TRBJ2-3; 7 bases agree with TRBD2. CDR1 and CDR2 (germline): SGHTA, FQGTGA. V shed 5 bases and J 3 bases; nucleotides not matched to a gene: 8. The CDR3 consists of 15 residues.

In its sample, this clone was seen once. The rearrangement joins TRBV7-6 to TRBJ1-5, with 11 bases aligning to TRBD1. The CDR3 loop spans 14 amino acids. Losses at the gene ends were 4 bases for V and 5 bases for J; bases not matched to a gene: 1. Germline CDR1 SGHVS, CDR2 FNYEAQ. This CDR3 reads CASSWGQGDQPQHF. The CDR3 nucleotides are TGTGCCAGCAGCTGGGGACAGGGGGATCAGCCCCAGCATTTT.

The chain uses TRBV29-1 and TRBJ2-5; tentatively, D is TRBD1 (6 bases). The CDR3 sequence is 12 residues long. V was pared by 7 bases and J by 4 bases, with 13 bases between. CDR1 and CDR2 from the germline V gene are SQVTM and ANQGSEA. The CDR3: CSGAQGSETQYF. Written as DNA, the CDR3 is TGCAGCGGCGCACAGGGCTCAGAGACCCAGTACTTC.

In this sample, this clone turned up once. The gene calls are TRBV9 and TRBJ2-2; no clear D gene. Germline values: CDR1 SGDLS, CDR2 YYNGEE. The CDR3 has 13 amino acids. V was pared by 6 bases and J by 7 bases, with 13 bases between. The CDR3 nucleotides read TGTGCCAGCACCCGGGTGGCGAACGGGGAGCTGTTTTTT. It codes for CASTRVANGELFF.

This chain's CDR3 is CASWQANQPQHF. CDR3 DNA sequence: TGTGCCAGCTGGCAGGCAAATCAGCCCCAGCATTTT. The V call is TRBV28, the J call TRBJ1-5, with D unresolved. This CDR3 is built from 12 residues. Trimming pared 8 bases from V and 4 bases from J, leaving 9 bases between. CDR1 and CDR2 (germline): MDHEN, SYDVKM.

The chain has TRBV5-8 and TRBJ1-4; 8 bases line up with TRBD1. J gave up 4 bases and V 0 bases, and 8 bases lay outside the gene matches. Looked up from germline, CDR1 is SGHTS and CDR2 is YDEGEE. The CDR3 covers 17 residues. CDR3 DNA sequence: TGTGCCAGCAGCTTGGGGACAGGGTCGTTGCATAATGAAAAACTGTTTTTT. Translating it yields CASSLGTGSLHNEKLFF.

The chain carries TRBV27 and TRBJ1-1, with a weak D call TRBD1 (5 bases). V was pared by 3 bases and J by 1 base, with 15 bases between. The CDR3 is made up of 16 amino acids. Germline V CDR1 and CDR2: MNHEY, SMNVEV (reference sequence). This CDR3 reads CASSFRPLRENTEAFF. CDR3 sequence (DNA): TGTGCCAGCAGTTTCCGACCTCTCAGGGAGAACACTGAAGCTTTCTTT.

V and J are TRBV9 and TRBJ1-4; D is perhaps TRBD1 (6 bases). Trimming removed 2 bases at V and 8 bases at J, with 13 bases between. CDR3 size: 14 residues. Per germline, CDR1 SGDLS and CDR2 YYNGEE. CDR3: CASSVGDRGEKLFF. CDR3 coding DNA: TGTGCCAGCAGCGTGGGGGATAGGGGGGAAAAACTGTTTTTT.

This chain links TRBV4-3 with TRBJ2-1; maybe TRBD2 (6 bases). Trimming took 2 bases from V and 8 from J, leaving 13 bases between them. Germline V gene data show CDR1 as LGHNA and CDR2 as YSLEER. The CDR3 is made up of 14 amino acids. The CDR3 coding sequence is TGCGCCAGCAGCCAAAAGGAGGGGTTTTATGAGCAGTTCTTC. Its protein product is CASSQKEGFYEQFF.

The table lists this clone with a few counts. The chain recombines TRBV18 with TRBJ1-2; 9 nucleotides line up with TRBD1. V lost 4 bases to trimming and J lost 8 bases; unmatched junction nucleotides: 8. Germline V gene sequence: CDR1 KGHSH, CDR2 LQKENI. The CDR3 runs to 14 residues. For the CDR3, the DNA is TGTGCCAGCTCACTAAGGGACAGGGACCAAGGCTACACCTTC. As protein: CASSLRDRDQGYTF.

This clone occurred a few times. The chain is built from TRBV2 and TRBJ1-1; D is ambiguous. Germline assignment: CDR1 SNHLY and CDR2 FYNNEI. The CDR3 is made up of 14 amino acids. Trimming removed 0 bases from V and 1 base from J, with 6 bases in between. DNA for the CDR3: TGTGCCAGCAGTGAAGCCGGCGGGAACACTGAAGCTTTCTTT. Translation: CASSEAGGNTEAFF.

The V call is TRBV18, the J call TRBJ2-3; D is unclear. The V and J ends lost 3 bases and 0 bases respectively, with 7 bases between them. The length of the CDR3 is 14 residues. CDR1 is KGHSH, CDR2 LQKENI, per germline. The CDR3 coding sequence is TGTGCCAGCTCACCTCCGTCTAGCACAGATACGCAGTATTTT. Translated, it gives CASSPPSSTDTQYF. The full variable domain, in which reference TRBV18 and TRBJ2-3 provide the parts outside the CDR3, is NAGVMQNPRHLVRRRGQEARLRCSPMKGHSHVYWYRQLPEEGLKFMVYLQKENIIDESGMPKERFSAEFPKEGPSILRIQQVVRGDSAAYFCASSPPSSTDTQYFGPGTRLTVL.

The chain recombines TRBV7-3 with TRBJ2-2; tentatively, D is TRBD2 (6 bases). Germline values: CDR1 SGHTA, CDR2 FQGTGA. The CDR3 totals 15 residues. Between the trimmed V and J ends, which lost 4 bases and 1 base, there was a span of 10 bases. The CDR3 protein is CASSYNGRNTGELFF. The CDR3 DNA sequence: TGTGCCAGCAGCTATAACGGGAGGAACACCGGGGAGCTGTTTTTT.

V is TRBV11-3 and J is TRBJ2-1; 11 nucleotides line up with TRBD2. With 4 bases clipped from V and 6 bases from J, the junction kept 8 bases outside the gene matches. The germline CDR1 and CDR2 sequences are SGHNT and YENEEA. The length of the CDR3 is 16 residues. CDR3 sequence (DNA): TGTGCCAGCAGCTCGTTCGGGACTAGCGGATTCAATGAGCAGTTCTTC. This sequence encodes CASSSFGTSGFNEQFF.

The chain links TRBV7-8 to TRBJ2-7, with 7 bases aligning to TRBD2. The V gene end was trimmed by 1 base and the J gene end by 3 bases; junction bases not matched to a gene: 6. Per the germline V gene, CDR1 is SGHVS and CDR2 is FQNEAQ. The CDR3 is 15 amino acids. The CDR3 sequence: CASSLVRTRGYEQYF. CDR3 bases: TGTGCCAGCAGCTTAGTTCGGACTAGAGGCTACGAGCAGTACTTC.

This CDR3 reads CASSQTGTGYEQYF. The CDR3 DNA reads as TGTGCCAGCAGCCAAACCGGGACAGGGTACGAGCAGTACTTC. This rearrangement joins TRBV28 to TRBJ2-7, with 9 bases matching TRBD1. The germline gives CDR1 MDHEN, CDR2 SYDVKM. The CDR3 runs to 14 residues. Trimming cost V 6 bases and J 4 bases; bases outside gene matches: 7.

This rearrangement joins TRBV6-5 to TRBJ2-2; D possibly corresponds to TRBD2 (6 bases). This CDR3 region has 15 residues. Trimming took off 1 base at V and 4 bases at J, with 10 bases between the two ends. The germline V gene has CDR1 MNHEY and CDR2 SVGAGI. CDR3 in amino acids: CASSYYSGSTGELFF. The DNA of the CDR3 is TGTGCCAGCAGTTACTATAGCGGAAGCACCGGGGAGCTGTTTTTT.